This entry is about one TCR beta chain. Participant-reported clinical history was the basis for cohort assignment. The data originate from a study of blood T cell repertoires in COVID-19. Study-level information: PBMCs, B-cell-depleted T cells, or T cells were the source of the cDNA or gDNA that made up the material.

In the study's own analysis: Researchers report that nucleated cell counts were estimated from reference gene primer amplification. This table comes from immunoSEQ multiplex PCR, and its TCRdb copy is limited to in-frame clones, with some not included. V, J and clone size are those of that table, while D and trimming were read from the DNA. The sample lists around 380,000 clones, roughly 86% occurring once. J lost 8 bases, V lost 5 bases, and 7 bases had no gene match. The CDR3 runs 13 residues. Germline CDR1 reads SGHNT; CDR2 reads YYREEE (reference sequence). Sequenced material: PBMCs or T cells enriched from blood (not recorded which). The J gene is TRBJ1-2, the V gene TRBV5-4; 9 bases map to TRBD1. The source is a young man who had recovered from COVID-19. The CDR3 protein is CASSLQGADGYTF. The CDR3 nucleotides read TGTGCCAGCAGTTTACAGGGGGCCGACGGCTACACCTTC.